The source of this T cell receptor beta chain is a study of cytomegalovirus exposure and HLA in healthy donors. Overall study context: A previous analysis identified more than 100 million unique TCR beta sequences derived from about 180 million T cells. The study, taken as a whole, reports: In vitro experiments confirmed that three CMV-associated chains were specific for CMV antigens. The study dropped some indistinguishable V segments, TRBV6-2 and TRBV6-3 among them.

Primers: 60 Vbeta forward and 13 Jbeta reverse. Clones were read by immunoSEQ multiplex PCR, and TCRdb kept only the in-frame ones, dropping some. In the table there are 70,000 to 90,000 clones, roughly 80% of which are singletons. A remark on this clone: Its matching antigen is unknown.

The CDR3 runs 19 residues. This chain joins TRBV21-1 and TRBJ2-7; the table's D call TRBD1 went unverified against the DNA. TRBV21-1 is flagged as a pseudogene. The TCR sequence derives from a man aged 35 to 55 in good health and CMV-seronegative. The sample taken for sequencing was PBMCs. The CDR3 DNA reads TGTGCCAGCAGCAAAGAGGTAGTTTTTAAGACAGGGGGCTCCTACGAGCAGTACTTC. Amino acids: CASSKEVVFKTGGSYEQYF.